This T cell receptor (beta chain) derives from a study of molecular identifiers for immune sequencing clone quantification. Study information: Four of five splits of RNA from roughly 20,000 or 100,000 naive CD8 cells were sequenced in replicates.

Sorted naive CD8 T cells, roughly 20,000 to 1,100,000, were sequenced from 10%, 30% or 50% RNA. Naive CD8 T cell sorting was performed on the CD8+CD4-CCR7+CD45RA+ phenotype. MiXCR, applied by TCRdb to the PCR reads, yields one record per CDR3 protein. The profile shows under 350,000 distinct CDR3 sequences, roughly 24% of them singletons. V lost 5 bases, J lost 6 bases, and 15 bases lay in between. The CDR3 has 14 residues. Looked up from germline, CDR1 is SGHAT and CDR2 is FQNNGV. This clonotype occurred many times. The rearrangement links TRBV11-2 to TRBJ2-3; D gene uncertain. Source material: naive CD8+ T cells from blood, with Jurkat cell RNA spiked in. Described subset: FACS-sorted CD8+CD4-CCR7+CD45RA+ naive T cells. The clonotype comes from a human donor in good health. Some libraries in this study had Jurkat cell RNA spiked in. The CDR3 DNA sequence: TGTGCCAGCAGCCCCCTATCGGGCAGCGATACGCAGTATTTT. Translating it yields CASSPLSGSDTQYF.